These 28 T cell receptor beta chains were all obtained from the same sample, sequenced in a study of STAT5B mutations in CD4+ large granular lymphocyte leukemia. Sequencing was performed with immunoSEQ multiplex PCR; in TCRdb, only in-frame clones are kept and a portion is missing. The data contain 35,000 to 45,000 clones, 80% to 90% of them seen just once; the ten biggest clones take up roughly 2.5%. Sequencing was done on a sample of CD4+ T cells from blood buffy coats. The receptors derive from a human donor in good health.

The V call is TRBV5-6, the J call TRBJ2-1, with 14 bases lining up with TRBD2. The V gene end was trimmed by 4 bases and the J gene end by 4 bases; junction bases not matched to a gene: 4. Germline CDR1 and CDR2: SGHDT and YYEEEE. The CDR3 spans 16 residues. CDR3 nucleotides: TGTGCCAGCAGCCAGACTAGCGGGAGGGTATACAATGAGCAGTTCTTC. Protein: CASSQTSGRVYNEQFF. Supplemented by reference TRBV5-6 and TRBJ2-1, the full variable domain reads DAGVTQSPTHLIKTRGQQVTLRCSPKSGHDTVSWYQQALGQGPQFIFQYYEEEERQRGNFPDRFSGHQFPNYSSELNVNALLLGDSALYLCASSQTSGRVYNEQFFGPGTRLTVL.

The chain employs TRBV2 and TRBJ2-2; 7 positions match TRBD2. This CDR3 contains 14 residues. Germline values: CDR1 SNHLY, CDR2 FYNNEI. The junction had 8 bases not matched to a gene; V was cut back by 6 bases and J by 7 bases. CDR3 nucleotides: TGTGCCAGCAGGGAGGATAGCGGGTACGGGGAGCTGTTTTTT. This sequence encodes CASREDSGYGELFF.

CDR3 in amino acids: CASSEPSWDRERYTF. CDR3 DNA sequence: TGTGCCAGCAGTGAACCCTCGTGGGACAGGGAACGCTACACCTTC. The V call is TRBV6-1, the J call TRBJ1-2; TRBD1 agrees at 9 bases. The CDR3 consists of 15 residues. V shed 2 bases, J shed 9 bases, and the junction held 10 bases outside the gene matches. Germline V gene sequence: CDR1 MNHNS, CDR2 SASEGT.

The genes are TRBV14 and TRBJ2-1; the D gene is possibly TRBD2 (6 bases). The CDR3 length is 16 residues. Germline V gene lookup returns CDR1 SGHDN and CDR2 FVKESK. The germline V and J ends were trimmed by 0 bases and 4 bases, with 13 bases remaining between them. CDR3 DNA sequence: TGTGCCAGCAGCCAAGAGGCAGGCCGGGGGTACAATGAGCAGTTCTTC. Translated, it gives CASSQEAGRGYNEQFF.

The V call is TRBV18, the J call TRBJ1-5; the D is unclear. Germline V CDR1 and CDR2: KGHSH, LQKENI. The CDR3 runs to 13 residues. The V end was cut by 4 bases, the J end by 3 bases, with 7 bases between. CDR3 amino acids: CASSQGSNQPQHF. CDR3 nucleotides: TGTGCCAGCTCACAAGGATCCAATCAGCCCCAGCATTTT.

The chain carries TRBV19 and TRBJ2-5; 8 nucleotides agree with TRBD2. The CDR3 loop spans 15 amino acids. The V and J ends lost 4 bases and 5 bases, in that order; junction bases with no gene match: 9. Germline V gene sequence: CDR1 LNHDA, CDR2 SQIVND (reference sequence). In DNA, the CDR3 is TGTGCCAGTAGTAATAGCGGCTCGGGGGGGGAGACCCAGTACTTC. Translated, it gives CASSNSGSGGETQYF.

V gene TRBV19 combines with J gene TRBJ1-4; D gene ambiguous. Germline CDR1 is LNHDA and CDR2 is SQIVND (reference sequence). The CDR3 extends over 13 amino acids. V lost 5 bases and J 5 bases, leaving 9 bases between the germline ends. The CDR3: CASSPQKNEKLFF. The DNA of the CDR3 is TGTGCCAGTAGTCCTCAGAAAAATGAAAAACTGTTTTTT.

The chain uses TRBV5-1 and TRBJ2-7; 8 bases line up with TRBD2. V was pared by 1 base and J by 1 base, with 7 bases of the junction left unmatched. CDR1 and CDR2 from the germline V gene are SGHRS and YFSETQ. The CDR3 loop spans 16 amino acids. As DNA, the CDR3 is TGCGCCAGCAGCTTGCTCAGCGGGAGAGATTCCTACGAGCAGTACTTC. Its translation is CASSLLSGRDSYEQYF.

The rearrangement joins TRBV7-9 to TRBJ2-5, with a tentative D call TRBD2 (6 bases). The germline V and J ends were trimmed by 6 bases and 1 base, with 12 bases remaining between them. The CDR3 runs to 14 residues. Per the germline V gene, CDR1 is SEHNR and CDR2 is FQNEAQ (reference sequence). The CDR3 DNA reads TGTGCCAGCAGGAAAGGGACTTCCCAAGAGACCCAGTACTTC. Amino acids: CASRKGTSQETQYF.

The genes are TRBV6-1 and TRBJ1-2; 9 bases are shared with TRBD1. Germline loops: CDR1 MNHNS, CDR2 SASEGT. The CDR3 runs 15 residues. J lost 7 bases, V lost 2 bases, and 8 bases had no gene match. DNA for the CDR3: TGTGCCAGCAGTGAATTGACAGGGGGGATTGGTGGCTACACCTTC. Its protein is CASSELTGGIGGYTF.

This clone was observed a single time. This chain links TRBV6-5 with TRBJ2-1; weak D call: TRBD2 (5 bases). The CDR3 sequence is 15 residues long. V was shortened by 0 bases and J by 7 bases, with 13 bases between the two germline ends. CDR1 is MNHEY, CDR2 SVGAGI, per germline. CDR3 amino acids: CASSYSKPRGNEQFF. CDR3 coding DNA: TGTGCCAGCAGTTACTCGAAACCAAGAGGGAATGAGCAGTTCTTC.

This clone has only a few counts. The V call is TRBV19, the J call TRBJ1-1; no firm D call. CDR1 is LNHDA, CDR2 SQIVND, per germline (reference sequence). Trimming took 4 bases from V and 1 from J, leaving 10 bases between them. The CDR3 runs to 14 residues. The CDR3 here is CASSNRLGNTEAFF. CDR3 nucleotide sequence: TGTGCCAGTAGTAACCGTTTAGGGAACACTGAAGCTTTCTTT.

This chain joins TRBV4-1 and TRBJ1-1; D is undetermined. The V gene's germline CDR1 is MGHRA and CDR2 YSYEKL. The CDR3 runs to 16 residues. V dropped 1 base and J dropped 0 bases, with 12 bases sitting between them. CDR3 in DNA: TGCGCCAGCAGCCAAGGGTACAGACGCTTGAACACTGAAGCTTTCTTT. This encodes CASSQGYRRLNTEAFF.

This clone was counted once. The chain recombines TRBV11-2 with TRBJ2-1, with D possibly being TRBD1 (5 bases). The CDR3 is 14 amino acids. Trimming removed 2 bases at V and 3 bases at J, with 8 bases between. Germline V gene sequence: CDR1 SGHAT, CDR2 FQNNGV. This CDR3 is CASSLFDSYNEQFF. The CDR3 DNA reads TGTGCCAGCAGCTTATTCGACAGCTACAATGAGCAGTTCTTC.

CDR3 coding DNA: TGTGCCAGCTCACCACCGGGACAGGCTTACGAGCAGTACTTC. It codes for CASSPPGQAYEQYF. The chain employs TRBV18 and TRBJ2-7; 8 nucleotides line up with TRBD1. The CDR3 loop spans 14 amino acids. CDR1 KGHSH and CDR2 LQKENI come from the germline V gene. After removal of 0 bases from V and 4 bases from J, the junction contained 2 bases not matched to a gene.

With regard to this clone: Different DNA sequences within this sample yield the same CDR3. V and J are TRBV6-6 and TRBJ2-7; 9 nucleotides agree with TRBD1. The V and J ends lost 5 bases and 1 base, in that order; junction bases with no gene match: 6. Looked up from germline, CDR1 is MNHNY and CDR2 is SVGAGI (reference sequence). The CDR3 has 15 amino acids. CDR3: CASSPGQGYSYEQYF. In DNA form, the CDR3 reads TGTGCCAGCAGTCCGGGACAGGGTTATTCCTACGAGCAGTACTTC.

The chain employs TRBV18 and TRBJ2-1; TRBD2 matches at 15 bases. The CDR3 has 18 residues. Trimming at V came to 1 base and at J to 3 bases, leaving 4 bases not matched to a gene. From germline, CDR1 is KGHSH and CDR2 LQKENI. The CDR3 sequence is CASSPRGLAGGLYNEQFF. CDR3 sequence (DNA): TGTGCCAGCTCACCACGGGGACTAGCGGGAGGTCTCTACAATGAGCAGTTCTTC.

The gene calls are TRBV5-5 and TRBJ2-5, with D unclear. Germline CDR1 and CDR2: SGHKS and YYEKEE (reference sequence). V dropped 5 bases and J dropped 1 base, with 6 bases sitting between them. The CDR3 is 12 residues long. CDR3 residues: CASSIIQETQYF. The CDR3 region has the DNA TGTGCCAGCAGTATTATCCAAGAGACCCAGTACTTC.

The J gene is TRBJ1-4, the V gene TRBV29-1; tentatively, D is TRBD1 (5 bases). The CDR3 consists of 13 residues. Trimming removed 4 bases at V and 8 bases at J, with 14 bases between. CDR1 is SQVTM, CDR2 ANQGSEA, per germline. CDR3 DNA sequence: TGCAGCGTTGTTGTAGGGGTAGGGGAAAAACTGTTTTTT. Its translation: CSVVVGVGEKLFF.

The gene calls are TRBV10-3 and TRBJ2-3; D remains ambiguous. The V gene's germline CDR1 is ENHRY and CDR2 SYGVKD. The germline V and J ends were trimmed by 7 bases and 0 bases, with 8 bases remaining between them. The CDR3 totals 13 residues. The CDR3 sequence: CAIMPTSTDTQYF. As DNA, the CDR3 is TGTGCCATCATGCCAACTAGCACAGATACGCAGTATTTT.

The gene calls are TRBV4-2 and TRBJ2-2; D gene unclear. The CDR3 sequence is 16 residues long. CDR1 is LGHNA, CDR2 YNFKEQ, per germline. V was trimmed by 2 bases and J by 6 bases, leaving 16 bases between them. This CDR3 is CASSQSLASSAGELFF. CDR3 nucleotide sequence: TGTGCCAGCAGCCAATCTTTGGCTAGTTCGGCCGGGGAGCTGTTTTTT.

V is TRBV7-9 and J is TRBJ2-7, with 10 bases fitting TRBD1. CDR1 SEHNR and CDR2 FQNEAQ come from the germline V gene (reference sequence). This CDR3 is 15 amino acids long. The junction had 6 bases not matched to a gene; V was cut back by 5 bases and J by 2 bases. CDR3 bases: TGTGCCAGCAGCGCGCTCGGGACAGGGGCCTACGAGCAGTACTTC. It encodes CASSALGTGAYEQYF. Together with reference TRBV7-9 and TRBJ2-7, the CDR3 gives the full variable domain: DTGVSQNPRHKITKRGQNVTFRCDPISEHNRLYWYRQTLGQGPEFLTYFQNEAQLEKSRLLSDRFSAERPKGSFSTLEIQRTEQGDSAMYLCASSALGTGAYEQYFGPGTRLTVT.

This clone was found a few times. The chain is built from TRBV28 and TRBJ1-1, with a possible D match to TRBD1 (6 bases). The CDR3 extends over 15 amino acids. Germline V lookup: CDR1 MDHEN, CDR2 SYDVKM. With 5 bases removed from V and 3 bases from J, the gap between germline ends came to 16 bases. The CDR3 coding sequence is TGTGCCAGCAGTCCCCCCAGGGGAATGGACACTGAAGCTTTCTTT. The encoded protein is CASSPPRGMDTEAFF.

V usage is TRBV7-9 and J usage is TRBJ2-1, with TRBD2 matching 8 bases. CDR3 size: 13 residues. Germline lookup yields CDR1 SEHNR and CDR2 FQNEAQ (reference sequence). V trimming: 5 bases; J trimming: 10 bases; junction bases outside the gene matches: 7. DNA of the CDR3: TGTGCCAGCAGCCCCGGGGGGGTCGGCGAGCAGTTCTTC. It specifies CASSPGGVGEQFF.

The chain's CDR3 is CASSLALLTGRSTNEKLFF. The DNA of the CDR3 is TGTGCCAGCAGCTTAGCGTTGTTAACAGGTCGATCAACTAATGAAAAACTGTTTTTT. The rearrangement uses TRBV7-2 and TRBJ1-4; tentatively, D is TRBD1 (5 bases). The V end was cut by 0 bases, the J end by 0 bases, with 17 bases between. Germline V gives CDR1 SGHTA, CDR2 FQGNSA. There are 19 residues in the CDR3.

The rearrangement links TRBV29-1 to TRBJ2-4; 7 bases agree with TRBD2. J gave up 6 bases and V 5 bases, and 10 bases lay outside the gene matches. Germline CDR1 SQVTM, CDR2 ANQGSEA. CDR3 length: 14 amino acids. This CDR3 is CSVSKAGVANIQYF. CDR3 DNA sequence: TGCAGCGTTAGTAAGGCGGGAGTGGCAAACATTCAGTACTTC.

V gene TRBV7-9 combines with J gene TRBJ1-1; D unclear. Trimming removed 0 bases from V and 8 bases from J, with 4 bases in between. This CDR3 has 11 residues. Germline V gives CDR1 SEHNR, CDR2 FQNEAQ (reference sequence). The CDR3 sequence is CASSLAGEAFF. The CDR3 DNA follows: TGTGCCAGCAGCTTAGCCGGGGAAGCTTTCTTT.

The rearrangement uses TRBV29-1 and TRBJ1-1; 7 bases line up with TRBD1. Looked up from germline, CDR1 is SQVTM and CDR2 is ANQGSEA. J lost 10 bases, V lost 5 bases, and 4 bases had no gene match. The CDR3 loop spans 10 amino acids. CDR3 in DNA: TGCAGCGTTTCAGACAGGGCAGCTTTCTTT. It yields the protein CSVSDRAAFF.